The 15 T cell receptor beta chains given below trace back to one sample, sequenced in a study of blood T cell repertoires in COVID-19. Clones were read by immunoSEQ multiplex PCR, and TCRdb kept only the in-frame ones, dropping some. The data hold roughly 150,000 clones, with 81% observed a single time. The sequencing input was PBMCs or T cells enriched from blood (not recorded which). Receptors were obtained from a woman in her thirties or forties with acute COVID-19.

The chain recombines TRBV5-1 with TRBJ1-6; D gene unclear. CDR1 and CDR2 (germline): SGHRS, YFSETQ. V was pared by 0 bases and J by 3 bases, with 16 bases between. The CDR3 extends over 18 amino acids. This CDR3 is CASSLGSNWISYNSPLHF. CDR3 in DNA: TGCGCCAGCAGCTTGGGTAGCAACTGGATTAGCTATAATTCACCCCTCCACTTT.

J is TRBJ1-2 and V is TRBV4-2; no clear D gene. The CDR3 has 13 amino acids. With 0 bases removed from V and 4 bases from J, the gap between germline ends came to 6 bases. Germline lookup yields CDR1 LGHNA and CDR2 YNFKEQ. CDR3 in DNA: TGTGCCAGCAGCCAAGATACCAGCTATGGCTACACCTTC. It translates to CASSQDTSYGYTF.

This clone was seen once. The genes are TRBV7-9 and TRBJ2-5; 8 nucleotides match TRBD2. The V gene's germline CDR1 is SEHNR and CDR2 FQNEAQ (reference sequence). The CDR3 runs to 15 residues. V dropped 0 bases and J dropped 2; count of bases not matched to a gene: 2. The CDR3 loop reads CASSLALAEQETQYF. The CDR3 bases are TGTGCCAGCAGCTTAGCACTAGCGGAACAAGAGACCCAGTACTTC.

The chain has TRBV24-1 and TRBJ2-1, with D possibly TRBD2 on 5 matching bases. V was cut by 5 bases and J by 13 bases, with 17 bases left in between. This CDR3 contains 13 residues. Per germline, CDR1 KGHDR and CDR2 SFDVKD. The CDR3, as DNA: TGTGCCACCAGTGGGACTGCGGCGAGGTCCCAGTTCTTC. As protein: CATSGTAARSQFF.

V gene TRBV15 combines with J gene TRBJ1-2; D may be TRBD1 (6 bases). Per the germline V gene, CDR1 is LNHNV and CDR2 is YYDKDF (reference sequence). Trimming took off 0 bases at V and 0 bases at J, with 11 bases between the two ends. This CDR3 has 16 residues. The DNA for the CDR3 is TGTGCCACCAGCAGAGATAAGGACAGCCCTAACTATGGCTACACCTTC. This gives the protein CATSRDKDSPNYGYTF.

The gene calls are TRBV5-1 and TRBJ2-1, with a possible D match to TRBD2 (5 bases). The germline V gene encodes CDR1 SGHRS and CDR2 YFSETQ. The CDR3 spans 17 residues. The V gene lost 0 bases and the J gene lost 7 bases, with 20 bases spanning the gap. The CDR3 is CASSLGGLTRFWNEQFF. CDR3 nucleotide sequence: TGCGCCAGCAGCTTGGGCGGACTGACCCGCTTTTGGAATGAGCAGTTCTTC.

The CDR3 region is CASSIAGTPRRETQYF. As DNA, the CDR3 is TGTGCCAGCAGTATCGCCGGGACACCGAGGCGCGAGACCCAGTACTTC. V and J are TRBV6-2 or TRBV6-3 and TRBJ2-5; possibly TRBD1 for D (6 bases). Germline CDR1 MNHEY, CDR2 SVGEGT. The CDR3 totals 16 residues. Trimming removed 5 bases at V and 5 bases at J, with 21 bases between.

The rearrangement uses TRBV28 and TRBJ1-2; D gene unclear. V lost 7 bases and J lost 6, with 15 bases in between. The CDR3 runs to 13 residues. Per germline, CDR1 MDHEN and CDR2 SYDVKM. The CDR3, as DNA: TGTGCCAGCAACCCCAGTGAGGGAGATGGCTACACCTTC. Amino acid sequence: CASNPSEGDGYTF.

This chain uses TRBV5-8 with TRBJ1-2; D gene unclear. Germline V lookup: CDR1 SGHTS, CDR2 YDEGEE. V lost 3 bases and J lost 2, with 11 bases in between. There are 14 residues in the CDR3. CDR3 coding DNA: TGTGCCAGCAGCTCCTTGCGGGGAAACTATGGCTACACCTTC. Its protein product is CASSSLRGNYGYTF. Based on the CDR3 plus reference TRBV5-8 and TRBJ1-2, the full variable domain is EAGVTQSPTHLIKTRGQQATLRCSPISGHTSVYWYQQALGLGLQFLLWYDEGEERNRGNFPPRFSGRQFPNYSSELNVNALELEDSALYLCASSSLRGNYGYTFGSGTRLTVV.

This clone came up many times. This chain connects TRBV6-5 to TRBJ2-2; D possibly corresponds to TRBD2 (5 bases). CDR3 size: 14 residues. Trimming left V 5 bases short and J 3 bases short, with 10 bases between. Germline-derived CDR1 and CDR2 are MNHEY and SVGAGI. The chain's CDR3 is CASSPSRHTGELFF. CDR3 in DNA: TGTGCCAGCAGTCCTAGCAGACACACCGGGGAGCTGTTTTTT.

V and J are TRBV15 and TRBJ2-1, with TRBD2 matching over 9 bases. From germline, CDR1 is LNHNV and CDR2 YYDKDF (reference sequence). The CDR3 is 16 residues long. With 0 bases clipped from V and 3 bases from J, the junction kept 3 bases outside the gene matches. Here the CDR3 DNA reads TGTGCCACCAGCAGAGATGCGGGAGGGGTCTACAATGAGCAGTTCTTC. Protein sequence: CATSRDAGGVYNEQFF.

The rearrangement joins TRBV9 to TRBJ2-5; D unclear. Germline CDR1 reads SGDLS; CDR2 reads YYNGEE. V lost 4 bases, J lost 4 bases, and 17 bases lay in between. CDR3 length: 15 amino acids. The DNA for the CDR3 is TGTGCCAGCAGCCCCCCCCGGAGCGCCGGAGAGACCCAGTACTTC. Its protein product is CASSPPRSAGETQYF.

This sequence joins TRBV11-2 and TRBJ2-5, with D possibly TRBD1 on 5 matching bases. The germline CDR1 and CDR2 sequences are SGHAT and FQNNGV. The CDR3 loop spans 15 amino acids. Trimming removed 1 base at V and 5 bases at J, with 14 bases between. CDR3 bases: TGTGCCAGCAGCTTAGTCGTCAGGGTGACGGAGACCCAGTACTTC. This sequence encodes CASSLVVRVTETQYF. The entire variable domain, with the rest obtained from reference TRBV11-2 and TRBJ2-5, is as follows: EAGVAQSPRYKIIEKRQSVAFWCNPISGHATLYWYQQILGQGPKLLIQFQNNGVVDDSQLPKDRFSAERLKGVDSTLKIQPAKLEDSAVYLCASSLVVRVTETQYFGPGTRLLVL.

This sequence joins TRBV5-4 and TRBJ2-7; 12 bases align to TRBD2. V lost 4 bases and J lost 3; bases outside the gene matches: 11. The CDR3 sequence is 17 residues long. Germline CDR1 is SGHNT and CDR2 is YYREEE (reference sequence). CDR3 DNA: TGTGCCAGCAGCAAGCGGGCTAGCGGGAGGGTGGGCTACGAGCAGTACTTC. This sequence encodes CASSKRASGRVGYEQYF.

This clone was counted a single time. The V gene is TRBV6-5, the J gene TRBJ1-1; a weak D match, TRBD1 (6 bases). The germline V gene encodes CDR1 MNHEY and CDR2 SVGAGI. This CDR3 is 14 amino acids long. V lost 5 bases, J lost 2 bases, and 12 bases lay in between. The CDR3 sequence: CASSRLQGNTEAFF. CDR3 coding DNA: TGTGCCAGCAGTAGGCTACAGGGTAACACTGAAGCTTTCTTT.